This TCR beta chain stems from a study of CD8+ T cells in alopecia areata (dated by TCRdb to the late 2010s). Describing the broader study: Treated patients were enrolled in an open-label pilot trial of oral tofacitinib at 5 to 10 mg twice daily for moderate-to-severe alopecia areata. Patients stayed on tofacitinib for 6 to 18 months and then had 6 months of follow-up off drug so that delayed response and recurrence could be assessed. The study used high-throughput TCRbeta sequencing to examine T cell clonal expansion in alopecia areata, in both the C3H/HeJ mouse model and human patients. Scalp tissue and sorted CD4+ and CD8+ peripheral blood T cells from patchy and totalis/universalis alopecia areata patients and from healthy controls were covered by human TCRbeta sequencing. Tofacitinib-treated patients had biopsies at baseline and at 4 and 24 weeks of treatment, with a later scalp biopsy in several patients. Scalp clonality was compared across normal scalp (n=4), patchy alopecia areata scalp (n=8), and alopecia totalis/universalis scalp (n=8). RNA was obtained with the PAXgene miRNA kit for fixed scalp, the miRNeasy kit for PBMCs, and the RNeasy kit for mouse skin. Amplification of TCRbeta CDR3 regions was done by immunoSEQ multiplex PCR using 35 Vbeta forward primers and 13 Jbeta reverse primers. Broader findings and caveats from the paper: Compared with normal scalp, lesional scalp, particularly in alopecia totalis/universalis, had higher clonality and more expanded CD8+ clones, which suggests antigenic drive. Unlike mouse skin, where gammadelta T cells dominate, normal human skin contains resident alphabeta T cells that get sequenced too, which complicates analysis of the scalp TCR repertoire. Shared TCR sequences between patients were less evident than in mice, which may be partly attributable to HLA diversity in the patient population.

The sample's time point label is to be understood as: baseline before oral tofacitinib. Lesional scalp punch biopsies and peripheral blood were collected from alopecia areata patients. PBMCs were isolated by density centrifugation and stained for CD3, CD4 and CD8, after which CD4+ and CD8+ T cells were sorted on a FACSAria. Including cysteine and phenylalanine, the CDR3 has 14 amino acids. Of all the DNA, just the CDR3 is kept, 42 bases in frame from base 1. The germline V gene (reference sequence) specifies SEHNR as CDR1 and FQNEAQ as CDR2. V loses 2 bases, J loses 13 bases, and the germline ends lie 15 bases apart. Note on this clone: There is no known antigen for this receptor. No clone much larger than this one lies a single base away; base qualities are absent.

To prepare the library, the immunoSEQ multiplex PCR assay was applied. For TCR sequencing, RNA was extracted from every sample and reverse transcribed into cDNA to serve as template. SuperScript III was used to make first-strand cDNA, primed with a 2:1 mix of oligo-dT and random hexamers. A synthetic immune receptor repertoire was used to gauge amplification bias, and whatever bias remained was removed computationally. Regarding the original processing steps: After raw reads were preprocessed to remove errors, the CDR3 was defined following IMGT conventions as running from the conserved cysteine to phenylalanine. Clonality was calculated as 1 minus Shannon entropy normalized by log2 of the number of productive unique TCRs. Whether scalp clones were CD4 or CD8 was inferred by matching scalp TCRbeta sequences against CD4 and CD8 repertoires sorted from blood. The source is immuneACCESS, and TCRdb retained only in-frame sequences with V and J called. Part of the clones is not carried over; for the studies checked, unresolved V genes explain less than half of this, and the remainder is unexplained. V, J and clone size were drawn from that table, and D and trimming were deduced from the DNA. Recorded for this sample are some 150,000 clones; 45% to 60% of them occurred a single time. Just under 20% of the sample rests with the top ten.

The TCR was taken from a human donor with alopecia areata. The rearrangement combines TRBV7-9 with TRBJ1-6, with a tentative D gene TRBD1 over 6 matching bases. The source material was CD8+ T cells sorted from blood, sampled at week 0. The nucleotide sequence reads as follows: TGTGCCAGCAGCTTACCGGGGGCGATGGAGCCCCTCCACTTT. The encoded protein is CASSLPGAMEPLHF.